These 2 T cell receptor beta chains share one sample of origin, sequenced in a study of blood T cell repertoires in COVID-19. Repertoires were generated with immunoSEQ multiplex PCR, while TCRdb's copy carries only in-frame clones and drops some. Counted here are around 450,000 clones, roughly nine tenths occurring once; the ten biggest clones make up about 0.65%. The source material was PBMCs or T cells enriched from blood (not recorded which). These receptors were taken from a young woman who had recovered from COVID-19.

The gene calls are TRBV6-5 and TRBJ1-5; 7 bases align to TRBD1. This CDR3 has 14 residues. In germline, CDR1 is MNHEY, CDR2 SVGAGI. After removal of 6 bases from V and 8 bases from J, the junction contained 10 bases not matched to a gene. This CDR3 is CASSLRGLGKPQHF. In nucleotides, the CDR3 is TGTGCCAGCAGCCTTAGGGGGCTGGGTAAGCCCCAGCATTTT.

The chain uses TRBV18 and TRBJ2-4, with a possible D match to TRBD1 (5 bases). The V gene lost 6 bases and the J gene lost 7 bases, with 13 bases spanning the gap. CDR1 is KGHSH and CDR2 is LQKENI in the germline V gene. CDR3 length equals 13 residues. The CDR3 loop reads CASSRDRLNIQYF. DNA for the CDR3: TGTGCCAGCTCGCGCGACAGACTCAACATTCAGTACTTC.